A single sample gave rise to the 27 T cell receptor beta chains below, sequenced in a study of T cell clonality in common variable immunodeficiency. The study, taken as a whole, reports: Common variable immunodeficiency TCR beta sequences reportedly had fewer deletions and N-nucleotide insertions.

Only in-frame clones appear in the TCRdb table, and some are missing; sequencing was by immunoSEQ multiplex PCR. The repertoire shows over 15,000 clones, none seen only once; the top ten take over 12%. Antigen specificity for these receptors is unknown. Input material: peripheral blood mononuclear cells. The receptors originated from a human donor with common variable immunodeficiency.

As to this clone: The DNA ends 3 residues before the CDR3 does, and the rest of the CDR3 is filled in from the germline J gene. This rearrangement joins TRBV7-8 to TRBJ2-3; D is uncertain. The ends were cut back, 3 bases at V and 2 bases at J, with 6 bases in the middle. CDR1 and CDR2 (germline): SGHVS, FQNEAQ. This CDR3 contains 13 residues. Incomplete CDR3 DNA: TGTGCCAGCAGCTTCTCTAACACAGATACG. This gives the protein CASSFSNTDT. The full CDR3 protein reads CASSFSNTDTQYF.

In regard to this clone: The read falls 3 residues short of the CDR3 end, and the missing part is taken from the germline J gene. The V gene is TRBV19, the J gene TRBJ1-3; TRBD1 matches at 9 bases. V lost 5 bases, J lost 5 bases, and 4 bases stayed unmatched. This CDR3 has 14 amino acids. Germline CDR1 and CDR2: LNHDA and SQIVND (reference sequence). CDR3 amino acids: CASSSGQGRNTIYF. Incomplete CDR3 DNA: TGTGCCAGTAGTTCGGGACAGGGCCGAAACACC.

This clone was recorded many times. The CDR3 end is not reached by the read, which stops 3 residues before it; the germline J gene fills it in. J is TRBJ2-3 and V is TRBV5-6; the D gene is possibly TRBD1 (5 bases). The CDR3 loop spans 15 amino acids. CDR1 and CDR2 (germline): SGHDT, YYEEEE. V lost 2 bases and J 0 bases, leaving 10 bases between the germline ends. The part of the CDR3 DNA that was read is TGTGCCAGCAGCTTCCCTCCAGGGAGCACAGATACG. Amino acid sequence: CASSFPPGSTDT. The whole CDR3 protein reads CASSFPPGSTDTQYF.

This clone was found a few times. Read data end 3 residues before the CDR3 end; the end is taken from the germline J gene. The chain joins TRBV2 to TRBJ1-5; the D gene is possibly TRBD1 (6 bases). Trimming cost V 3 bases and J 2 bases, with 11 bases left between them. CDR1 is SNHLY and CDR2 is FYNNEI in the germline V gene. CDR3 length: 15 amino acids. The covered CDR3 bases are TGTGCCAGCAGTGATGAGGGGGTGGGCAATCAGCCC. This gives the protein CASSDEGVGNQP. The full-length CDR3 reads as CASSDEGVGNQPQHF.

As for this clone: The read is 3 residues too short to cover the CDR3 end, so that end is filled in from the germline J gene. V gene TRBV19 combines with J gene TRBJ2-7; 7 nucleotides align to TRBD1. Germline CDR1 LNHDA, CDR2 SQIVND (reference sequence). The CDR3 has 13 residues. The junction had 5 bases not matched to a gene; V was cut back by 6 bases and J by 3 bases. The CDR3 protein is CASRGTENYEQYF. The sequenced CDR3 bases are TGTGCCAGTAGGGGGACAGAAAACTACGAG. The full variable domain, rest sourced from reference TRBV19 and TRBJ2-7, is DGGITQSPKYLFRKEGQNVTLSCEQNLNHDAMYWYRQDPGQGLRLIYYSQIVNDFQKGDIAEGYSVSREKKESFPLTVTSAQKNPTAFYLCASRGTENYEQYFGPGTRLTVT.

This clone was seen a few times. The CDR3 goes on 3 residues after the read ends, and that part is filled in from the germline J gene. The chain combines TRBV6-1 with TRBJ1-1; D remains ambiguous. The CDR3 runs 15 residues. Trimming cost V 2 bases and J 2 bases, with 12 bases left between them. The germline gives CDR1 MNHNS, CDR2 SASEGT. This CDR3 is CASSESRWANTEAFF. CDR3 bases read: TGTGCCAGCAGTGAAAGTCGGTGGGCTAACACTGAA.

This clone was found a few times. The CDR3 end falls 3 residues outside the read, so it is completed with the germline J gene. The chain employs TRBV2 and TRBJ2-5, with D uncertain. Germline CDR1 and CDR2: SNHLY and FYNNEI. The CDR3 runs 11 residues. Deletions cut 6 bases from V and 5 bases from J, with 7 bases between. The CDR3 bases that were read are TGTGCCAGCAGCCAGAGGGAGACC. Residues: CASSQRET. The full CDR3 protein reads CASSQRETQYF.

Concerning this clone itself: The read ends 3 residues shy of where the CDR3 ends; the end is completed using the germline J gene. The chain recombines TRBV19 with TRBJ1-5; a possible D gene is TRBD1 (5 bases). Between the trimmed V and J ends, which lost 5 bases and 9 bases, there was a span of 20 bases. In germline, CDR1 is LNHDA, CDR2 SQIVND (reference sequence). CDR3 size: 15 residues. Here the CDR3 reads CASSYTPGLQWPQHF. Incomplete CDR3 DNA: TGTGCCAGTAGTTATACCCCGGGACTCCAGTGGCCC.

A remark on this clone: The read stops 3 residues short of the end of the CDR3; the missing end is completed from the germline J gene. The V and J genes are TRBV20-1 and TRBJ2-5, with D tentatively TRBD1 (5 bases). The germline V gene encodes CDR1 DFQATT and CDR2 SNEGSKA (reference sequence). This CDR3 region has 13 residues. Trimming removed 3 bases from V and 2 bases from J, with 10 bases in between. CDR3 bases read: TGCAGTGCTAGGACAGTGACTCAAGAGACC. It yields the protein CSARTVTQET. The whole CDR3 protein is CSARTVTQETQYF.

With regard to this clone: The DNA ends 3 residues before the CDR3 does, and the rest of the CDR3 is filled in from the germline J gene. The chain uses TRBV20-1 and TRBJ1-6; 8 bases map to TRBD1. The germline V gene has CDR1 DFQATT and CDR2 SNEGSKA (reference sequence). V shed 5 bases, J shed 9 bases, and the junction held 12 bases outside the gene matches. The CDR3 is 15 residues long. The sequenced part of the CDR3 DNA is TGCAGTGCTTGGACAGGGATGCGGCTGGGTTCACCC. It encodes CSAWTGMRLGSP. The full CDR3 protein is CSAWTGMRLGSPLHF.

To note about this clone: Coverage ceases 3 residues before the CDR3 finishes, and the germline J gene fills in the end. The rearrangement uses TRBV30 and TRBJ1-5, with 9 bases identical to TRBD1. The trim removed 3 bases at V and 3 bases at J, leaving 3 bases unmatched. Germline CDR1 GTSNPN, CDR2 SVGIG (reference sequence). CDR3 size: 14 residues. The CDR3 DNA, read in part, is TGTGCCTGGAGCGGGACAGGGATCAATCAGCCC. It encodes CAWSGTGINQP. The CDR3, in full, reads CAWSGTGINQPQHF.

Worth noting for this clone: The DNA ends 3 residues before the CDR3 does, and the rest of the CDR3 is filled in from the germline J gene. Other DNA sequences in this specimen translate into the identical CDR3. The rearrangement joins TRBV7-2 to TRBJ2-3, with 9 bases that match TRBD1. This CDR3 is built from 14 residues. CDR1 SGHTA and CDR2 FQGNSA come from the germline V gene. The J segment lost 4 bases and the V segment lost 3 bases, leaving 2 bases of the junction unmatched. The CDR3 loop reads CASSLDRGADTQYF. The sequenced part of the CDR3 DNA is TGTGCCAGCAGCTTGGACAGGGGCGCAGATACG.

This clone was seen only a few times. From the germline J gene comes the end of the CDR3, since the read stops 3 residues before it. The chain joins TRBV18 to TRBJ1-5; D ambiguous. V gave up 4 bases and J gave up 4 bases, with 5 bases separating them. Germline V gene sequence: CDR1 KGHSH, CDR2 LQKENI. The CDR3 is made up of 12 amino acids. The DNA read from the CDR3 is TGTGCCAGCTCACAGCCGAATCAGCCC. Amino acids: CASSQPNQP. The full-length CDR3 reads as CASSQPNQPQHF.

Only a few counts were recorded for this clone. From the germline J gene comes the end of the CDR3, since the read stops 3 residues before it. The J gene is TRBJ2-1, the V gene TRBV18; 11 bases align to TRBD2. The germline gives CDR1 KGHSH, CDR2 LQKENI. The CDR3 sequence is 16 residues long. With V trimmed by 4 bases and J by 7 bases, 9 bases remained unmatched. The CDR3 protein is CASSQGLADVGNEQFF. The part of the CDR3 DNA that was read is TGTGCCAGCTCACAGGGACTAGCGGACGTGGGGAATGAG.

This clone was seen repeatedly, ten times or more. The DNA ends 3 residues before the CDR3 does, and the rest of the CDR3 is filled in from the germline J gene. V and J are TRBV19 and TRBJ1-3, with D possibly being TRBD1 (6 bases). Germline values: CDR1 LNHDA, CDR2 SQIVND (reference sequence). Trimming shortened V by 5 bases and J by 0 bases, and 11 bases separated the two germline ends. The CDR3 totals 15 residues. Incomplete CDR3 DNA: TGTGCCAGTAGTCCGGGGGGGCGCTCTGGAAACACC. Its protein product is CASSPGGRSGNT. The entire CDR3 protein reads CASSPGGRSGNTIYF.

Details on this clone: The CDR3 end lies 3 residues beyond the end of the read and is filled in from the germline J gene. The J gene is TRBJ1-5, the V gene TRBV6-2 or TRBV6-3; D ambiguous. This CDR3 spans 13 amino acids. V lost 4 bases to trimming and J lost 4 bases, with 8 bases between them. The germline V gene has CDR1 MNHEY and CDR2 SVGEGT. The CDR3: CASSSLRNQPQHF. CDR3 DNA, as far as it was read: TGTGCCAGCAGTTCCCTACGAAATCAGCCC.

This clone has more than one count but fewer than ten. The sequence runs out 3 residues before the end of the CDR3; the remainder is reconstructed from the germline J gene. The rearrangement links TRBV30 to TRBJ2-7; 10 bases line up with TRBD1. This CDR3 has 14 residues. J was trimmed by 4 bases and V by 5 bases; bases with no gene match: 8. Germline values: CDR1 GTSNPN, CDR2 SVGIG (reference sequence). The part of the CDR3 DNA that was read is TGTGCCTGGGGTGAACGGACAGGGGGATACGAG. This sequence encodes CAWGERTGGYE. The whole CDR3 sequence reads CAWGERTGGYEQYF.

Only a few counts were recorded for this clone. The read ends 3 residues early relative to the CDR3; the germline J gene fills the gap. The gene calls are TRBV10-2 and TRBJ2-7, with D tentatively TRBD1 or TRBD2 (5 bases each). This CDR3 is built from 13 residues. CDR1 is WSHSY, CDR2 SAAADI, per germline. With 7 bases removed from V and 3 bases from J, the gap between germline ends came to 13 bases. CDR3 in amino acids: CASNRGAGYEQYF. CDR3 DNA (partial): TGCGCCAGCAATCGAGGGGCCGGCTACGAG.

This clone was observed a few times. The observed sequence ends 3 residues before the CDR3 terminus, with the missing tail filled in from the germline J gene. This chain links TRBV18 with TRBJ2-3, with TRBD1 identical over 10 bases. The CDR3 covers 18 residues. Germline V gives CDR1 KGHSH, CDR2 LQKENI. The V and J ends lost 6 bases and 0 bases, in that order; junction bases with no gene match: 12. CDR3 amino acids: CASSPIRGTGESTDTQYF. The CDR3 bases that were read are TGTGCCAGCTCCCCTATCCGGGGGACAGGGGAAAGCACAGATACG.

In this sample, this clone is medium-sized (0.01 to 0.1%). CDR3 protein: CASSLEGGLLYEQYF. CDR3 DNA, as far as it was read: TGCGCCAGCAGCTTGGAGGGGGGGTTGTTATACGAG. J is TRBJ2-7 and V is TRBV5-1; a possible D gene is TRBD2 (7 bases). The observed sequence ends 3 residues before the CDR3 terminus, with the missing tail filled in from the germline J gene. Trimming removed 0 bases at V and 4 bases at J, with 14 bases between. The CDR3 has 15 residues. CDR1 and CDR2 (germline): SGHRS, YFSETQ.

In regard to this clone: The CDR3 end falls 3 residues outside the read, so it is completed with the germline J gene. This chain connects TRBV18 to TRBJ2-7, with D possibly being TRBD2 (6 bases). CDR1 and CDR2 (germline): KGHSH, LQKENI. V lost 1 base and J lost 5, with 18 bases in between. The CDR3 has 16 residues. The CDR3 bases that were read are TGTGCCAGCTCACCACGGCAGACTCGAGGGGAGGACGAG. Translation gives CASSPRQTRGEDE. The full CDR3 is CASSPRQTRGEDEQYF.

This clone came up a few times. The CDR3 end lies 3 residues beyond the end of the read and is filled in from the germline J gene. The V and J genes are TRBV18 and TRBJ2-7, with TRBD1 matching 11 bases. Germline CDR1 reads KGHSH; CDR2 reads LQKENI. The CDR3 is 15 residues long. J was trimmed by 4 bases and V by 5 bases; bases with no gene match: 7. Here the CDR3 reads CASSDSGTGGYEQYF. CDR3 DNA, as far as it was read: TGTGCCAGCTCAGACTCCGGGACAGGGGGGTACGAG. The complete variable domain, with remaining parts taken from reference TRBV18 and TRBJ2-7, reads NAGVMQNPRHLVRRRGQEARLRCSPMKGHSHVYWYRQLPEEGLKFMVYLQKENIIDESGMPKERFSAEFPKEGPSILRIQQVVRGDSAAYFCASSDSGTGGYEQYFGPGTRLTVT.

In this sample, this clone turned up many times. The read ends 3 residues before the CDR3 terminus; that terminus is restored from the germline J gene. The chain recombines TRBV7-6 with TRBJ2-1; TRBD1 agrees at 9 bases. V trimming: 0 bases; J trimming: 7 bases; junction bases outside the gene matches: 4. This CDR3 region has 15 residues. Looked up from germline, CDR1 is SGHVS and CDR2 is FNYEAQ. CDR3 DNA, as far as it was read: TGTGCCAGCAGCTTAGCGGGGACAGGGAGGAATGAG. Its translation: CASSLAGTGRNE. The full-length CDR3 reads as CASSLAGTGRNEQFF.

Notes on this clone: The read terminates 3 residues ahead of where the CDR3 ends, so the germline J gene completes it. The chain couples TRBV7-9 to TRBJ2-3; 8 bases are a match to TRBD2. CDR1 and CDR2 (germline): SEHNR, FQNEAQ (reference sequence). This CDR3 is 15 amino acids long. J lost 0 bases, V lost 8 bases, and 7 bases had no gene match. The CDR3 protein is CASSGGEASTDTQYF. The CDR3 bases that were read are TGTGCCAGCTCGGGGGGGGAAGCTAGCACAGATACG.

This clone was seen only a few times. The sequence runs out 3 residues before the end of the CDR3; the remainder is reconstructed from the germline J gene. The chain joins TRBV14 to TRBJ2-7; D remains unclear. The CDR3 is 13 residues long. From germline, CDR1 is SGHDN and CDR2 FVKESK. The V end was cut by 3 bases, the J end by 5 bases, with 11 bases between. The CDR3 protein is CASSQTFNHEQYF. The CDR3 bases that were read are TGTGCCAGCAGCCAGACTTTCAACCACGAG.

This clone was seen a few times. The CDR3 is cut off 3 residues early in the read; its end comes from the germline J gene. J is TRBJ2-7 and V is TRBV7-9; the match to TRBD2 covers 8 bases. Trimming removed 11 bases from V and 0 bases from J; junction bases left unmatched: 12. The CDR3 extends over 15 amino acids. The V gene's germline CDR1 is SEHNR and CDR2 FQNEAQ (reference sequence). The CDR3: CAYDRAGGASYEQYF. The CDR3 bases that were read are TGTGCCTACGACCGGGCCGGGGGGGCCTCCTACGAG.

To note about this clone: With the read ending 3 residues before the CDR3 end, the germline J gene is used to fill in that end. This rearrangement joins TRBV7-9 to TRBJ2-5; 8 bases align to TRBD1. CDR1 is SEHNR and CDR2 is FQNEAQ in the germline V gene (reference sequence). Unmatched junction bases numbered 1, after V lost 0 bases and J lost 4 bases. This CDR3 spans 14 amino acids. The chain's CDR3 is CASSLAQGGETQYF. The sequenced CDR3 bases are TGTGCCAGCAGCTTAGCACAGGGGGGAGAGACC.